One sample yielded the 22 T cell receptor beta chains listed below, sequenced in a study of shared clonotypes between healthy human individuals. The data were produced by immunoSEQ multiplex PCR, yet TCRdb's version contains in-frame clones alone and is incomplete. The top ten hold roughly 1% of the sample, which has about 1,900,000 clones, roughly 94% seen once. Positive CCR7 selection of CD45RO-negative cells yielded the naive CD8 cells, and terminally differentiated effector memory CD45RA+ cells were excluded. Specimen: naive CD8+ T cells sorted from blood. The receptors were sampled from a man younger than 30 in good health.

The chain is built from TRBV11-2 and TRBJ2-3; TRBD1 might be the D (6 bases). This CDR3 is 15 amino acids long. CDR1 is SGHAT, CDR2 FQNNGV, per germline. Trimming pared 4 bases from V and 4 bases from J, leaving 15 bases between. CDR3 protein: CASSSDPRGPDTQYF. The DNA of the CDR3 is TGTGCCAGCAGCTCCGACCCCAGGGGCCCAGATACGCAGTATTTT.

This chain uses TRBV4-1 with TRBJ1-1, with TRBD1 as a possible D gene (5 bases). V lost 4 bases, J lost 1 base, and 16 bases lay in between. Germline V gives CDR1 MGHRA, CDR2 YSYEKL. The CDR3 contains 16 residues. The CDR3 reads CASSPEQIGGNTEAFF. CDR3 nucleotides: TGCGCCAGCAGCCCCGAACAGATTGGGGGGAACACTGAAGCTTTCTTT.

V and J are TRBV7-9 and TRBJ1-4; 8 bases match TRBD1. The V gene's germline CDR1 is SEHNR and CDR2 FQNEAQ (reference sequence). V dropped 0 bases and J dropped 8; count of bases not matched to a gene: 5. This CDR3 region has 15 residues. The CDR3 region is CASSLAQGAREKLFF. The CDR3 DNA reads TGTGCCAGCAGCTTAGCGCAGGGGGCTCGGGAAAAACTGTTTTTT.

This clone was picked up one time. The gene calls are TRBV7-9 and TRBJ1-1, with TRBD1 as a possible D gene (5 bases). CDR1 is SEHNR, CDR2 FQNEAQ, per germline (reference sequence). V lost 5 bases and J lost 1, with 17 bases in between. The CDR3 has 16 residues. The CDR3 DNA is TGTGCCAGCAGCCCGGGGACTTCCCCGTGGAACACTGAAGCTTTCTTT. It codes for CASSPGTSPWNTEAFF. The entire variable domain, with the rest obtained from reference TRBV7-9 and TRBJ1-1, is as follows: DTGVSQNPRHKITKRGQNVTFRCDPISEHNRLYWYRQTLGQGPEFLTYFQNEAQLEKSRLLSDRFSAERPKGSFSTLEIQRTEQGDSAMYLCASSPGTSPWNTEAFFGQGTRLTVV.

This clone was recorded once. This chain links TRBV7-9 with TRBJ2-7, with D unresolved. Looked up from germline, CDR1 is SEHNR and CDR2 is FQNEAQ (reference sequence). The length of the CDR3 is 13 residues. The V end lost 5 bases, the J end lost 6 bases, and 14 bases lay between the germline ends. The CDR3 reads CASSPSEVREQYF. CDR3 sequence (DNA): TGTGCCAGCAGCCCCAGTGAGGTCCGCGAGCAGTACTTC.

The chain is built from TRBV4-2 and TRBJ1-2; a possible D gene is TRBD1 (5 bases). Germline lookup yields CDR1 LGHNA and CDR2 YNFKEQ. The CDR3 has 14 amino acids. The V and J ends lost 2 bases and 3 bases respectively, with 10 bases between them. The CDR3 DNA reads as TGTGCCAGCAGCCAATCGGACACAGACTATGGCTACACCTTC. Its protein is CASSQSDTDYGYTF.

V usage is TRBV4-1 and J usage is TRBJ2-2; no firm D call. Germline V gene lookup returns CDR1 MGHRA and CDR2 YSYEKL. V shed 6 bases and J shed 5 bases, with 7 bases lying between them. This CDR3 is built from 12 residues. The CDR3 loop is CASSLTTGELFF. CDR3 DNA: TGCGCCAGCAGTTTGACGACCGGGGAGCTGTTTTTT.

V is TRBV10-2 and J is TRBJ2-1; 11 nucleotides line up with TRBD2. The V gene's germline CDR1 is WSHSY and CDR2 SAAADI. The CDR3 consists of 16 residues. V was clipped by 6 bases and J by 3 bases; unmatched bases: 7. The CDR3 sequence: CASRELAGEIYNEQFF. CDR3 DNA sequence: TGCGCCAGCAGGGAACTAGCGGGAGAAATCTACAATGAGCAGTTCTTC.

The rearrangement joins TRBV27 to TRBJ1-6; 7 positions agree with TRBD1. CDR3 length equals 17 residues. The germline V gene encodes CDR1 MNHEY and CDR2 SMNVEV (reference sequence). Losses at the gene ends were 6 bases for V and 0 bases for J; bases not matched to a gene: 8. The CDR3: CASSQRQGDSYNSPLHF. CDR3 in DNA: TGTGCCAGCAGCCAAAGACAGGGAGACTCCTATAATTCACCCCTCCACTTT.

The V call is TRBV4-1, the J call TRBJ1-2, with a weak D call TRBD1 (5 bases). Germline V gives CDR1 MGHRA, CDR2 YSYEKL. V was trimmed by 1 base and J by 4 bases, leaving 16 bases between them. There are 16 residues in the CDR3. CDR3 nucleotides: TGCGCCAGCAGCCAAGGCGGGGGGGTCGAGGCCTATGGCTACACCTTC. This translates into CASSQGGGVEAYGYTF.

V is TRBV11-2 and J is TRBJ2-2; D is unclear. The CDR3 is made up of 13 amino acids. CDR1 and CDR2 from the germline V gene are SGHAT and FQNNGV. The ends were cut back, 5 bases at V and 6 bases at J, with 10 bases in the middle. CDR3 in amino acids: CASSHGVPGELFF. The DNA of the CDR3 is TGTGCCAGCAGCCATGGGGTCCCCGGGGAGCTGTTTTTT.

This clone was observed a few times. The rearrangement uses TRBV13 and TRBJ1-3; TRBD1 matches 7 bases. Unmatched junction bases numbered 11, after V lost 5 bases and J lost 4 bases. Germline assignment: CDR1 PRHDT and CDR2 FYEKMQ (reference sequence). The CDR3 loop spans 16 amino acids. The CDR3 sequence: CASSPGGGGGGNTIYF. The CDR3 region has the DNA TGTGCCAGCAGCCCAGGAGGGGGCGGCGGGGGAAACACCATATATTTT.

CDR3 nucleotides: TGTGCCAGCAGCTTATCTCAGAACTACGAGCAGTACTTC. Encoded protein: CASSLSQNYEQYF. This chain joins TRBV7-3 and TRBJ2-7; D call uncertain. The V and J ends lost 2 bases and 3 bases respectively, with 8 bases between them. This CDR3 is 13 amino acids long. Germline CDR1 and CDR2: SGHTA and FQGTGA.

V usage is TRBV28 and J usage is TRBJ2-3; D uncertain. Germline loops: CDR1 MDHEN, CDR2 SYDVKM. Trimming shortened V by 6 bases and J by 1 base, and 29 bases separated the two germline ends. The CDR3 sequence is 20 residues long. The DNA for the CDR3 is TGTGCCAGCAGCCGTCCCCAAGGCAGCGTTCCAATTCAAGGCACAGATACGCAGTATTTT. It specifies CASSRPQGSVPIQGTDTQYF.

The CDR3 is CASSQERLAVNNEQFF. The CDR3 DNA reads as TGTGCCAGCAGCCAAGAACGCCTAGCGGTTAACAATGAGCAGTTCTTC. V usage is TRBV4-2 and J usage is TRBJ2-1, with 7 bases aligning to TRBD2. CDR3 size: 16 residues. Trimming cost V 0 bases and J 5 bases; bases outside gene matches: 7. The germline gives CDR1 LGHNA, CDR2 YNFKEQ.

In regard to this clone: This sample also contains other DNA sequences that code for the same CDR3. DNA of the CDR3: TGTGCCAGCAGCTTAGTAGGGACAGGGTCCTACGAGCAGTACTTC. Translation gives CASSLVGTGSYEQYF. The rearrangement uses TRBV7-9 and TRBJ2-7; 9 bases line up with TRBD1. Germline CDR1 and CDR2: SEHNR and FQNEAQ (reference sequence). The CDR3 contains 15 residues. The junction had 2 bases not matched to a gene; V was cut back by 1 base and J by 1 base.

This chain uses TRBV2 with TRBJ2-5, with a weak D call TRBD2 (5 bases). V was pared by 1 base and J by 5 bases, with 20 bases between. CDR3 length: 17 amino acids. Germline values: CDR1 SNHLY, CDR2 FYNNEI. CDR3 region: CASSEEGSSGWMETQYF. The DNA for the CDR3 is TGTGCCAGCAGTGAAGAAGGGTCATCGGGATGGATGGAGACCCAGTACTTC.

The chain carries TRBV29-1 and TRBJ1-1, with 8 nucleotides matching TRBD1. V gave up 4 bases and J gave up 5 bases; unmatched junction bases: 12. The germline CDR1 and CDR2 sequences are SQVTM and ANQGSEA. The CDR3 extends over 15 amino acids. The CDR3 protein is CSVAGGPTGGTEAFF. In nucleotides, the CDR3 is TGCAGCGTTGCGGGGGGGCCCACAGGGGGAACTGAAGCTTTCTTT.

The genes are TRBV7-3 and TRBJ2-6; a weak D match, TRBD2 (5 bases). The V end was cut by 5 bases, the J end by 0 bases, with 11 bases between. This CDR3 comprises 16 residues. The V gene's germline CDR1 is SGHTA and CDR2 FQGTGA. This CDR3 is CASSPGIRSGANVLTF. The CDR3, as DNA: TGTGCCAGCAGCCCCGGGATTCGCTCTGGGGCCAACGTCCTGACTTTC.

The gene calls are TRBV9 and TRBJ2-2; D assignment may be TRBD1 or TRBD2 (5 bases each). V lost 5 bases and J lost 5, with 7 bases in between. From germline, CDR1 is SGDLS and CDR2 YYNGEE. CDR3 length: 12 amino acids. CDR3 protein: CASRRGTGELFF. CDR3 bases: TGTGCCAGCAGGAGGGGTACCGGGGAGCTGTTTTTT.

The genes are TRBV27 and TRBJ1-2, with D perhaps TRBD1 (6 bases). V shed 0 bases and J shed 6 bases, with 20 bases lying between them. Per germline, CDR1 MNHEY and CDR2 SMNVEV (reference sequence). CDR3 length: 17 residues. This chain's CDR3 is CASSLSPYREVFNGYTF. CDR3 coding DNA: TGTGCCAGCAGTTTATCGCCCTACAGGGAAGTATTTAATGGCTACACCTTC.

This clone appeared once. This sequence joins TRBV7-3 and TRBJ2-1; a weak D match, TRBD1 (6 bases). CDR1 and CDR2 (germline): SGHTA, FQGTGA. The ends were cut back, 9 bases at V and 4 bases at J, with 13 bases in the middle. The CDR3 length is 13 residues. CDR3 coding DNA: TGTGCCAGTGTAGGGGGAACTTACAATGAGCAGTTCTTC. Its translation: CASVGGTYNEQFF.